This TCR beta chain was profiled in a study of T-cell reconstitution after alpha-beta-depleted transplantation in children. At least ten counts were recorded for this clonotype. Its matching antigen is unknown. Per germline, CDR1 SGHNT and CDR2 YYREEE (reference sequence). The CDR3 loop spans 13 amino acids. V was pared by 6 bases and J by 7 bases, with 16 bases between. A TCRbeta library incorporating unique molecular identifiers was prepared. TCRdb reprocessed the PCR reads via MiXCR and lists one record per CDR3 protein. Counted here are about 70,000 distinct CDR3 sequences, about a tenth occurring once; the ten biggest clones make up under 15%. Study findings and constraints: Expanded graft clones, several hundred of them, were reportedly the source of alpha-beta T cells about two months after transplant.

J is TRBJ1-2 and V is TRBV5-4; TRBD1 might be the D (6 bases). Sequencing was performed on PBMCs, taken before TCRalphabeta/CD19-depleted stem cell transplant. The source is a boy under 18 with acute myeloid leukemia, due to receive a stem cell transplant. The chain's CDR3 is CASIQGQGGGYTF. As DNA, the CDR3 is TGTGCCAGCATACAGGGCCAGGGTGGTGGCTACACCTTC.